Following are 24 T cell receptor beta chains from one sample sequenced in a study of shared clonotypes between healthy human individuals. The repertoire was sequenced with immunoSEQ multiplex PCR; TCRdb's copy has only in-frame clones and lacks some. The table has about 1 million clones, about 74% seen once. Sequenced input: memory CD4+ T cells sorted from blood. Subset of the sample: CD45RA-negative fraction. These receptors all come from a man in his late teens or twenties in good health.

V usage is TRBV23-1 and J usage is TRBJ1-2; no firm D call. TRBV23-1 is reported as an ORF; its role is uncertain. The ends were cut back, 11 bases at V and 14 bases at J, with 15 bases in the middle. The CDR3 spans 9 residues. CDR3 sequence (DNA): TGCGCCTGGTATTCGGGTAAAACCTTC. Protein: CAWYSGKTF.

This clone occurred many times. The chain links TRBV19 to TRBJ1-1; possibly TRBD1 for D (5 bases). CDR1 and CDR2 (germline): LNHDA, SQIVND (reference sequence). There are 14 residues in the CDR3. V lost 6 bases and J 10 bases, leaving 21 bases between the germline ends. The CDR3 reads CASSTLGGEVGAFF. In DNA, the CDR3 is TGTGCCAGTAGCACCCTAGGAGGGGAAGTAGGAGCTTTCTTT.

The CDR3 DNA reads as TGTGCCGGAGGAGGGCCTACCAATCAGCCCCAGCATTTT. It codes for CAGGGPTNQPQHF. V is TRBV19 and J is TRBJ1-5; D is unresolved. Germline-derived CDR1 and CDR2 are LNHDA and SQIVND (reference sequence). There are 13 residues in the CDR3. V lost 11 bases and J 3 bases, leaving 14 bases between the germline ends.

The rearrangement uses TRBV4-1 and TRBJ2-7, with 7 bases aligning to TRBD2. The trim removed 0 bases at V and 4 bases at J, leaving 6 bases unmatched. Looked up from germline, CDR1 is MGHRA and CDR2 is YSYEKL. CDR3 length: 15 residues. CDR3 sequence reads: CASSQDGREEYEQYF. CDR3 nucleotides: TGCGCCAGCAGCCAAGATGGGAGGGAGGAGTACGAGCAGTACTTC.

The genes are TRBV5-1 and TRBJ2-1; D may be TRBD2 (6 bases). This CDR3 contains 17 residues. Trimming removed 0 bases from V and 6 bases from J, with 19 bases in between. Germline loops: CDR1 SGHRS, CDR2 YFSETQ. The CDR3 sequence is CASSLVALGGRANEQFF. The CDR3 DNA is TGCGCCAGCAGCTTGGTGGCCCTTGGGGGGAGAGCCAATGAGCAGTTCTTC.

The chain employs TRBV5-1 and TRBJ2-2, with a possible D match to TRBD2 (6 bases). V was clipped by 8 bases and J by 6 bases, with 17 bases between them. This CDR3 comprises 14 residues. Looked up from germline, CDR1 is SGHRS and CDR2 is YFSETQ. As DNA, the CDR3 is TGCGCCAGTAATACCGGGACTCCGGCCGGGGAGCTGTTTTTT. Translated, it gives CASNTGTPAGELFF.

The CDR3 loop is CASSLATRGLQETQYF. In nucleotides, the CDR3 is TGTGCCAGCAGCTTGGCCACACGTGGACTGCAAGAGACCCAGTACTTC. V and J are TRBV5-8 and TRBJ2-5, with D possibly being TRBD2 (5 bases). V lost 0 bases and J 2 bases, leaving 14 bases between the germline ends. Per the germline V gene, CDR1 is SGHTS and CDR2 is YDEGEE. The CDR3 spans 16 residues. Full variable domain (rest looked up from reference TRBV5-8 and TRBJ2-5): EAGVTQSPTHLIKTRGQQATLRCSPISGHTSVYWYQQALGLGLQFLLWYDEGEERNRGNFPPRFSGRQFPNYSSELNVNALELEDSALYLCASSLATRGLQETQYFGPGTRLLVL.

The CDR3 nucleotides read TGCGCCAGCAGCCAAGGAGGGGGCAATACCAATCAGCCCCAGCATTTT. Translating it yields CASSQGGGNTNQPQHF. The chain combines TRBV4-1 with TRBJ1-5; 7 bases match TRBD1. The V gene's germline CDR1 is MGHRA and CDR2 YSYEKL. V shed 1 base and J 3 bases; nucleotides not matched to a gene: 6. The length of the CDR3 is 16 residues.

The chain is built from TRBV6-1 and TRBJ2-2; 7 bases agree with TRBD1. The CDR3 totals 15 residues. Germline V gene sequence: CDR1 MNHNS, CDR2 SASEGT. V lost 1 base, J lost 4 bases, and 3 bases stayed unmatched. DNA of the CDR3: TGTGCCAGCAGTGAAGAGGGGGCGGGCACCGGGGAGCTGTTTTTT. Its translation: CASSEEGAGTGELFF.

J is TRBJ1-6 and V is TRBV6-1, with a tentative D call TRBD1 (6 bases). Germline lookup yields CDR1 MNHNS and CDR2 SASEGT. This CDR3 comprises 15 residues. With 3 bases removed from V and 7 bases from J, the gap between germline ends came to 13 bases. This chain's CDR3 is CASSDMGAMNSPLHF. The CDR3 DNA sequence: TGTGCCAGCAGTGATATGGGGGCAATGAATTCACCCCTCCACTTT.

This CDR3 is CASSTFGYDTGELFF. In nucleotides, the CDR3 is TGCGCCAGCAGCACATTTGGGTATGACACCGGGGAGCTGTTTTTT. The rearrangement joins TRBV5-1 to TRBJ2-2; D is uncertain. Trimming removed 4 bases at V and 3 bases at J, with 13 bases between. The CDR3 loop spans 15 amino acids. Germline V gene data show CDR1 as SGHRS and CDR2 as YFSETQ.

The DNA for the CDR3 is TGCGCCAGCAGCTTGGAGGCGCAGGGATACAATGAGCAGTTCTTC. Translation: CASSLEAQGYNEQFF. This chain uses TRBV5-1 with TRBJ2-1; perhaps TRBD1 as D (5 bases). The ends were cut back, 0 bases at V and 4 bases at J, with 11 bases in the middle. Germline V lookup: CDR1 SGHRS, CDR2 YFSETQ. The CDR3 sequence is 15 residues long.

The chain uses TRBV5-1 and TRBJ2-3, with D hard to call. Deletions cut 0 bases from V and 11 bases from J, with 10 bases between. This CDR3 contains 12 residues. Per the germline V gene, CDR1 is SGHRS and CDR2 is YFSETQ. Here the CDR3 reads CASSLESLRQYF. In DNA form, the CDR3 reads TGCGCCAGCAGCTTGGAGTCTTTACGGCAGTATTTT.

CDR3 protein: CASSVRLAEYNEQFF. In DNA, the CDR3 is TGTGCCAGCAGCGTTCGACTAGCTGAGTACAATGAGCAGTTCTTC. The chain joins TRBV9 to TRBJ2-1, with 7 bases that match TRBD2. V shed 2 bases, J shed 4 bases, and the junction held 6 bases outside the gene matches. CDR1 is SGDLS and CDR2 is YYNGEE in the germline V gene. The CDR3 loop spans 15 amino acids. Based on the CDR3 plus reference TRBV9 and TRBJ2-1, the full variable domain is DSGVTQTPKHLITATGQRVTLRCSPRSGDLSVYWYQQSLDQGLQFLIQYYNGEERAKGNILERFSAQQFPDLHSELNLSSLELGDSALYFCASSVRLAEYNEQFFGPGTRLTVL.

The genes are TRBV21-1 and TRBJ1-5. TRBV21-1 is a listed pseudogene. The CDR3 is made up of 15 amino acids. The chain's CDR3 is CASSKPPQLDQPQHF. The CDR3 bases are TGTGCCAGCAGCAAACCTCCCCAACTTGATCAGCCCCAGCATTTT.

This CDR3 reads CASRLDRGFSEQYF. In DNA form, the CDR3 reads TGTGCCAGCAGACTGGACAGGGGCTTCTCCGAGCAGTACTTC. The chain uses TRBV6-6 and TRBJ2-7, with 9 bases identical to TRBD1. Per the germline V gene, CDR1 is MNHNY and CDR2 is SVGAGI (reference sequence). Germline trimming cut 6 bases from V and 6 bases from J; bases unmatched to any gene: 9. This CDR3 region has 14 residues.

The chain is built from TRBV7-9 and TRBJ2-3; D is possibly TRBD2 (7 bases). CDR1 and CDR2 (germline): SEHNR, FQNEAQ (reference sequence). The CDR3 sequence is 15 residues long. Trimming took off 11 bases at V and 5 bases at J, with 23 bases between the two ends. The CDR3 DNA reads TGTGCCGGGACAAGAACGGGGGGCGAGGGAGATACGCAGTATTTT. It translates to CAGTRTGGEGDTQYF.

The rearrangement joins TRBV14 to TRBJ2-1; TRBD2 aligns across 8 bases. The CDR3 is 15 residues long. J was trimmed by 9 bases and V by 2 bases; bases with no gene match: 9. The germline V gene has CDR1 SGHDN and CDR2 FVKESK. The CDR3 DNA is TGTGCCAGCAGCCAATTCTTAAGCGGGAGCTCTGAGCAGTTCTTC. Translating gives CASSQFLSGSSEQFF.

CDR3 nucleotide sequence: TGTGCCAGCAGGGAACAGGGGGTTTATGGCTACACCTTC. This codes for CASREQGVYGYTF. The rearrangement joins TRBV6-1 to TRBJ1-2; 8 bases map to TRBD1. Trimming took 6 bases from V and 5 from J; bases not matched to a gene: 5. The CDR3 is made up of 13 amino acids. Germline CDR1 and CDR2: MNHNS and SASEGT.

This clone was picked up a small number of times. Other DNA sequences in the same sample also yield this CDR3. The chain employs TRBV5-4 and TRBJ2-2; D remains ambiguous. The germline V and J ends were trimmed by 0 bases and 2 bases, with 8 bases remaining between them. Germline V CDR1 and CDR2: SGHNT, YYREEE (reference sequence). There are 15 residues in the CDR3. CDR3 in DNA: TGTGCCAGCAGCTTGGACAGCCCAAACACCGGGGAGCTGTTTTTT. Protein sequence: CASSLDSPNTGELFF. The full variable domain, with the rest looked up from reference TRBV5-4 and TRBJ2-2, is ETGVTQSPTHLIKTRGQQVTLRCSSQSGHNTVSWYQQALGQGPQFIFQYYREEENGRGNFPPRFSGLQFPNYSSELNVNALELDDSALYLCASSLDSPNTGELFFGEGSRLTVL.

The CDR3 sequence: CASSPQGGPFTEAFF. In DNA form, the CDR3 reads TGTGCCAGCAGCCCTCAGGGGGGTCCGTTTACTGAAGCTTTCTTT. This chain links TRBV9 with TRBJ1-1, with TRBD1 matching 7 bases. Per germline, CDR1 SGDLS and CDR2 YYNGEE. Trimming took 4 bases from V and 5 from J; bases not matched to a gene: 11. This CDR3 is 15 amino acids long.

The chain carries TRBV7-9 and TRBJ2-4; 15 nucleotides agree with TRBD2. The CDR3 runs 16 residues. V trimming: 4 bases; J trimming: 7 bases; junction bases outside the gene matches: 5. From germline, CDR1 is SEHNR and CDR2 FQNEAQ (reference sequence). CDR3 sequence (DNA): TGTGCCAGCAGCTGGACTAGCGGGGGGGCCCGGAACATTCAGTACTTC. Its protein product is CASSWTSGGARNIQYF.

V is TRBV30 and J is TRBJ1-1, with 8 bases matching TRBD1. J was trimmed by 1 base and V by 2 bases; bases with no gene match: 9. The germline gives CDR1 GTSNPN, CDR2 SVGIG (reference sequence). This CDR3 spans 16 amino acids. The CDR3 sequence is CAWSWVPGTGNTEAFF. The CDR3 nucleotides read TGTGCCTGGAGTTGGGTCCCGGGGACAGGGAACACTGAAGCTTTCTTT.

This clone was seen a single time. The rearrangement joins TRBV6-1 to TRBJ1-3, with D tentatively TRBD1 (5 bases). This CDR3 comprises 16 residues. V shed 3 bases and J shed 2 bases, with 14 bases lying between them. Germline CDR1 is MNHNS and CDR2 is SASEGT. CDR3 DNA: TGTGCCAGCAGTGACAAGACAGTGGGTCCTGGAAACACCATATATTTT. Translated, it gives CASSDKTVGPGNTIYF.